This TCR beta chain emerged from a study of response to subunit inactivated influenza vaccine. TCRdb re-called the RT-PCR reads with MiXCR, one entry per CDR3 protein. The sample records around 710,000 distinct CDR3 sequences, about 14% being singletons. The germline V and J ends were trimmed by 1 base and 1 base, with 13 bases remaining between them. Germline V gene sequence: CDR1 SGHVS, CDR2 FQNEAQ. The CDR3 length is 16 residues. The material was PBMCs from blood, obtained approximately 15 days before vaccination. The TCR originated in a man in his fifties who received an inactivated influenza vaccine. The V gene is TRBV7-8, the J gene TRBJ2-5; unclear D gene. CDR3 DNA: TGTGCCAGCAGCTTAGAGGCTCCTTTCCTCCAAGAGACCCAGTACTTC. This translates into CASSLEAPFLQETQYF.